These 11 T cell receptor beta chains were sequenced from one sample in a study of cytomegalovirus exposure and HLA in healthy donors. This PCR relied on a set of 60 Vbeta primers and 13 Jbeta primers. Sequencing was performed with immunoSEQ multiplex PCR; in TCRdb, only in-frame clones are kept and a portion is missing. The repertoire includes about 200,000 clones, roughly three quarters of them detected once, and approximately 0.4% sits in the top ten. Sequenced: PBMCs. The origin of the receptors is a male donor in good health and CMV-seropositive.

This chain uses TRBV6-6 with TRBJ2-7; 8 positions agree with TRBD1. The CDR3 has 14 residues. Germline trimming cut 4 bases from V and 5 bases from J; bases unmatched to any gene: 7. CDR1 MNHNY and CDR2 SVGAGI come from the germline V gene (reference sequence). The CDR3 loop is CASSSKTGVNEQYF. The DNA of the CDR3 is TGTGCCAGCAGTTCTAAGACAGGGGTCAACGAGCAGTACTTC.

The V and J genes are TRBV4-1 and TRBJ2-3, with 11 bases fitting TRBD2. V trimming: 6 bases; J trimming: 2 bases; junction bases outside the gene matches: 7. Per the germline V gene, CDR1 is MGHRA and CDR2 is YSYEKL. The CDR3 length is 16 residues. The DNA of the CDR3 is TGCGCCAGCAGACTGGGGACTAGCGGAGTCACAGATACGCAGTATTTT. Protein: CASRLGTSGVTDTQYF.

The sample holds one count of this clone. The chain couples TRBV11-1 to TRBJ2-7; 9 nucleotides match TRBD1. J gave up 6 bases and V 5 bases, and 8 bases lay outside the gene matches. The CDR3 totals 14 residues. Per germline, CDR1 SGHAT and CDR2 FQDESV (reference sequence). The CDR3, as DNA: TGTGCCAGCAGCCAACAGGGGGCGTTAGGCGAGCAGTACTTC. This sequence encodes CASSQQGALGEQYF.

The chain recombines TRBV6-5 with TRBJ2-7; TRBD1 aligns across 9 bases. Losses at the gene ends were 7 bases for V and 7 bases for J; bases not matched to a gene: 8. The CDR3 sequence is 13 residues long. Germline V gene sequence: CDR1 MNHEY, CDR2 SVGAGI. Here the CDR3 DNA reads TGTGCCAGCATCAACCAGGGACAGGGTGAGCAGTACTTC. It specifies CASINQGQGEQYF.

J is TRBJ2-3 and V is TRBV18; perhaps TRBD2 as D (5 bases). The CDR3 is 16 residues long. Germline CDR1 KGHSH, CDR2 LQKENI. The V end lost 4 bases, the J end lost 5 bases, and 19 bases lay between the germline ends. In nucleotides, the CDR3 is TGTGCCAGCTCACTCCTGGACTCGAGCCCGCAAGATACGCAGTATTTT. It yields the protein CASSLLDSSPQDTQYF.

DNA of the CDR3: TGTGCCATCAGTGTCCCGGGGGGCACTGAAGCTTTCTTT. Amino acids: CAISVPGGTEAFF. This chain joins TRBV10-3 and TRBJ1-1; perhaps TRBD1 as D (5 bases). The V end lost 4 bases, the J end lost 4 bases, and 10 bases lay between the germline ends. Germline CDR1 ENHRY, CDR2 SYGVKD. The CDR3 has 13 amino acids.

The DNA of the CDR3 is TGCGCCAGCAGCTTGGATGTAGCGACCGTTTACGAGCAGTACTTC. It yields the protein CASSLDVATVYEQYF. J is TRBJ2-7 and V is TRBV5-1; possible D gene TRBD2, 5 bases. The CDR3 spans 15 residues. Germline V gene data show CDR1 as SGHRS and CDR2 as YFSETQ. V was clipped by 0 bases and J by 4 bases, with 14 bases between them.

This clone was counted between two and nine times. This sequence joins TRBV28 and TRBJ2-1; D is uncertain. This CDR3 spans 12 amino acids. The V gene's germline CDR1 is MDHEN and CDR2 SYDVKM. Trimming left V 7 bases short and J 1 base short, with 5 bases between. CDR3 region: CASTLSYNEQFF. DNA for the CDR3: TGTGCCAGCACCCTATCCTACAATGAGCAGTTCTTC.

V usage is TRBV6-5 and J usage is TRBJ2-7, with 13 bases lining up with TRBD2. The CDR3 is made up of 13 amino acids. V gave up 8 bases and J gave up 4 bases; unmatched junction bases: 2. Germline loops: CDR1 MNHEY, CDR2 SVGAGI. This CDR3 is CASGTSGVYEQYF. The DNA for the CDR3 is TGTGCCAGCGGGACTAGCGGGGTTTACGAGCAGTACTTC.

CDR3 coding DNA: TGCGCCAGCAGCTTGGGGTTCGAGACAGGGGGCCGAGAGCAGTACTTC. This gives the protein CASSLGFETGGREQYF. J is TRBJ2-5 and V is TRBV5-1, with TRBD1 matching 10 bases. Germline CDR1 is SGHRS and CDR2 is YFSETQ. V gave up 0 bases and J gave up 11 bases; unmatched junction bases: 13. This CDR3 comprises 16 residues.

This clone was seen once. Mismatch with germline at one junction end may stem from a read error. CDR3 DNA sequence: TGTGCCAGTAGTGCGTCTCTAGCGGGATTAGGGAGTCAGTGCTTC. Its translation is CASSASLAGLGSQCF. The chain carries TRBV19 and TRBJ2-7, with 9 bases that match TRBD2. CDR3 length: 15 residues. CDR1 is LNHDA, CDR2 SQIVND, per germline (reference sequence).